This TCR beta chain stems from a study of blood T cell repertoires in COVID-19. This CDR3 has 12 amino acids. V lost 2 bases to trimming and J lost 6 bases, with 5 bases between them. Germline V gives CDR1 MGHRA, CDR2 YSYEKL. The assay was immunoSEQ multiplex PCR, and TCRdb's table has in-frame clones only and misses some. The repertoire includes 390,000 or so clones, more than 80% of them detected once, and less than 1.2% sits in the top ten. The rearrangement uses TRBV4-1 and TRBJ2-1; no clear D gene. This sequence was found in a man aged 18-30 years who had recovered from COVID-19. Material: PBMCs or T cells enriched from blood (not recorded which). The CDR3 coding sequence is TGCGCCAGCAGCCAACTCGGCAATGAGCAGTTCTTC. Its translation is CASSQLGNEQFF.